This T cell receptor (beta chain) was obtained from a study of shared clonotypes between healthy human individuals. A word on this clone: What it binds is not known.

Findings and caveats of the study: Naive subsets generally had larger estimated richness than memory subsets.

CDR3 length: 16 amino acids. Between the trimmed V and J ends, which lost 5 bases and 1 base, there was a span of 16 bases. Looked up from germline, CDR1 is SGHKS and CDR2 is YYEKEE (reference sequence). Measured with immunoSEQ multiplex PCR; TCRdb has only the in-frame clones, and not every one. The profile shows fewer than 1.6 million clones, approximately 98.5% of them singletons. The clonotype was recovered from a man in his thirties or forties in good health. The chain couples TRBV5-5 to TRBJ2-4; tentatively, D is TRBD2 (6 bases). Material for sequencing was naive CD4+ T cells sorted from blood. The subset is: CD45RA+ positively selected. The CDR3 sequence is CASRETGVLAKNIQYF. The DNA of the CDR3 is TGTGCCAGCAGGGAGACGGGGGTCCTGGCCAAAAACATTCAGTACTTC. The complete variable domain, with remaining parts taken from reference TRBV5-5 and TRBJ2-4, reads DAGVTQSPTHLIKTRGQQVTLRCSPISGHKSVSWYQQVLGQGPQFIFQYYEKEERGRGNFPDRFSARQFPNYSSELNVNALLLGDSALYLCASRETGVLAKNIQYFGAGTRLSVL.